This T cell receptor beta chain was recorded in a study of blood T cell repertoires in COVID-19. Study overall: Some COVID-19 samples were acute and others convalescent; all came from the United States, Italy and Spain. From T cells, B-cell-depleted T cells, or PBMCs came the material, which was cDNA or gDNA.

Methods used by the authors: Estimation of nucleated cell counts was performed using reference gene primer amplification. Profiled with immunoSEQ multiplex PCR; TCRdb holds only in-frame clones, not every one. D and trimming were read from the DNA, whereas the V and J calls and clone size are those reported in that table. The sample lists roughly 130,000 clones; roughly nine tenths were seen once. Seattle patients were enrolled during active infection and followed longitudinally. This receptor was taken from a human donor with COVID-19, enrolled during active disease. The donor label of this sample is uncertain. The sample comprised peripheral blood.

CDR3 protein: CASSTGGATDTQYF. The CDR3 DNA follows: TGTGCCAGCAGCACAGGGGGCGCAACAGATACGCAGTATTTT. This chain connects TRBV6-2 or TRBV6-3 to TRBJ2-3, with 9 bases lining up with TRBD1. The V gene's germline CDR1 is MNHEY and CDR2 SVGEGT. Trimming at V came to 6 bases and at J to 3 bases, leaving 4 bases not matched to a gene. CDR3 size: 14 residues.